These T cell receptor beta chains were read from a single sample in a study of blood T cell repertoires in COVID-19. Here immunoSEQ multiplex PCR was the method, and the copy in TCRdb shows in-frame clones only, minus some. The table lists 270,000 or so clones, 70% to 85% of them singletons. What was sequenced was peripheral blood. The receptors derive from a human donor with COVID-19, enrolled during active disease. The donor label of this sample is uncertain. CDR3s include the opening cysteine and the closing phenylalanine or tryptophan. Fields, in order: clone size, V gene, D gene, CDR3 length, J gene, CDR3 DNA, CDR3 protein. The D gene is left open where the match is weak. Where a row states a size, it is once, few, many or the class of an expanded clone; other rows omit it.

once	TRBV19	TRBD1	15	TRBJ2-2	TGTGCCAGTAGTACCGGGACAGGGTACACCGGGGAGCTGTTTTTT	CASSTGTGYTGELFF
-	TRBV4-3	TRBD1	13	TRBJ1-2	TGCGCCAGCAGCCACAGGGGGCTGCGGGGCTACACCTTC	CASSHRGLRGYTF
-	TRBV6-5	-	13	TRBJ1-6	TGTGCCACGAAGGGGTCCTATAATTCACCCCTCCACTTT	CATKGSYNSPLHF
-	TRBV15	-	14	TRBJ1-1	TGTGCCACCGGGGCCCAGGAGCGGGACACTGAAGCTTTCTTT	CATGAQERDTEAFF
-	TRBV10-1	-	13	TRBJ2-1	TGCGCCAGCTCACGAACAGGGAAGAGTGAGCAGTTCTTC	CASSRTGKSEQFF
-	TRBV4-3	TRBD1	15	TRBJ1-2	TGCGCCAGCAGCCAGGACCTAAGGGGGCTCTATGGCTACACCTTC	CASSQDLRGLYGYTF
-	TRBV7-9	TRBD1	12	TRBJ1-5	TGTGCCGAAGGGACAGGCGATCAGCCCCAGCATTTT	CAEGTGDQPQHF
-	TRBV27	-	14	TRBJ2-2	TGTGCCAGCACCAGAAGTCAGAACACCGGGGAGCTGTTTTTT	CASTRSQNTGELFF
once	TRBV18	TRBD2	15	TRBJ2-3	TGTGCCAGCTCACTCAGGGCGGGAGAAACAGATACGCAGTATTTT	CASSLRAGETDTQYF
-	TRBV19	-	16	TRBJ1-1	TGTGCCAGTAGTATATGGGGGGGCAGGGGGAACACTGAAGCTTTCTTT	CASSIWGGRGNTEAFF
few	TRBV19	-	14	TRBJ2-5	TGTGCCAGTAGTATTGGGCAGCACCAAGAGACCCAGTACTTC	CASSIGQHQETQYF
-	TRBV28	TRBD1	15	TRBJ2-7	TGTGCCAGCATCGAGATGGGACAGTCCTCCTACGAGCAGTACTTC	CASIEMGQSSYEQYF
-	TRBV27	TRBD1	14	TRBJ1-2	TGTGCCAGCAGTTCAGGGGGCGCTGACTATGGCTACACCTTC	CASSSGGADYGYTF
few	TRBV29-1	-	14	TRBJ1-3	TGCAGCGTGTACCAGGGACTCTCTGGAAACACCATATATTTT	CSVYQGLSGNTIYF
few	TRBV29-1	TRBD2	12	TRBJ2-5	TGCAGCGTTAAGCGGGAGGGAGAGACCCAGTACTTC	CSVKREGETQYF
-	TRBV2	-	14	TRBJ1-5	TGTGCCAGCAGCGACAGGCGGAGCAATCAGCCCCAGCATTTT	CASSDRRSNQPQHF
-	TRBV28	TRBD1	14	TRBJ2-5	TGTGCCAGCAGGGAGACAGGGGGCGGGGAGACCCAGTACTTC	CASRETGGGETQYF
-	TRBV11-3	-	15	TRBJ2-3	TGTGCCAGCAGCTTCTCGGCGGGAACCACAGATACGCAGTATTTT	CASSFSAGTTDTQYF
-	TRBV2	TRBD2	17	TRBJ2-3	TGTGCCAGCAGTTTCAGGGGACTAGCGGGAGGCACAGATACGCAGTATTTT	CASSFRGLAGGTDTQYF
-	TRBV6-5	TRBD2	16	TRBJ2-1	TGTGCCAGCAGTTCCGCCGGGACTAGCGCCGACAATGAGCAGTTCTTC	CASSSAGTSADNEQFF
-	TRBV5-1	-	13	TRBJ1-2	TGCGCCAGCAGCTTGGTAGCTGAGGATGGCTACACCTTC	CASSLVAEDGYTF
few	TRBV11-3	-	14	TRBJ1-1	TGTGCCAGCAGCTTAGGGGCCGCGAACACTGAAGCTTTCTTT	CASSLGAANTEAFF
-	TRBV5-6	TRBD1	13	TRBJ1-5	TGTGCCAGCACCCGGGACAGGGCCGGGCCCCAGCATTTT	CASTRDRAGPQHF
-	TRBV19	TRBD2	15	TRBJ2-3	TGTGCCAGCCTCCCCACTAGCGGGAGCACAGATACGCAGTATTTT	CASLPTSGSTDTQYF
-	TRBV30	-	14	TRBJ1-1	TGTGCCTGGAGTGTTTCACAGATGAACACTGAAGCTTTCTTT	CAWSVSQMNTEAFF
-	TRBV7-2	TRBD2	16	TRBJ2-1	TGTGCCAGCAGCCAAGGACTAGCGGACTCCTACAATGAGCAGTTCTTC	CASSQGLADSYNEQFF
-	TRBV6-8	-	14	TRBJ1-2	TGTGCCAGCAGTTACCGACCGAGGCCCTGTGGCTACACCTTC	CASSYRPRPCGYTF
-	TRBV23-1	TRBD1	16	TRBJ2-7	TGCGCCAGAGCGCCTAAGACAGGGGCTATAACCTACGAGCAGTACTTC	CARAPKTGAITYEQYF
few	TRBV5-1	TRBD1	15	TRBJ2-2	TGCGCCAGCAGCGTGGGACAGACGAACACCGGGGAGCTGTTTTTT	CASSVGQTNTGELFF
-	TRBV19	TRBD1	15	TRBJ1-5	TGTGCCAGTAGGGATGGACGGACAGGGGCTGGGTCCCAGCATTTT	CASRDGRTGAGSQHF
-	TRBV19	TRBD2	14	TRBJ2-7	TGTGCCAGTAGTACCCCGGGACTAGCGGGTTTGCAGTACTTC	CASSTPGLAGLQYF
-	TRBV28	-	15	TRBJ2-2	TGTGCCAGCAACAAACAGGGTCTGATGGGCGGGGAGCTGTTTTTT	CASNKQGLMGGELFF
-	TRBV9	-	15	TRBJ1-3	TGTGCCAGCAGCGTAGGGGCAGGGTCAGGAAACACCATATATTTT	CASSVGAGSGNTIYF
-	TRBV19	TRBD2	16	TRBJ2-2	TGTGCCAGTATACCTAGCGGGACGAAGAACACCGGGGAGCTGTTTTTT	CASIPSGTKNTGELFF
-	TRBV11-2	TRBD2	15	TRBJ2-5	TGTGCCAGCAGCAGCTTTGGGGGGGGAGGAGAGACCCAGTACTTC	CASSSFGGGGETQYF
-	TRBV7-3	-	11	TRBJ2-1	TGTGCCAGCAGCCTAGAGGATGAGCAGTTCTTC	CASSLEDEQFF
few	TRBV27	-	14	TRBJ1-4	TGTGCCAGCAGTTTTCCGGGAGAGAATGAAAAACTGTTTTTT	CASSFPGENEKLFF
-	TRBV7-2	TRBD1	18	TRBJ2-3	TGTGCCAGCAGCAGGACAGGGTCCTCCCCCGTTAGCACAGATACGCAGTATTTT	CASSRTGSSPVSTDTQYF
-	TRBV7-7	-	16	TRBJ1-5	TGTGCTAGCAGCTTAGAACTTTCGATTCTCGGTCAGCCCCAGCATTTT	CASSLELSILGQPQHF
-	TRBV28	TRBD2	11	TRBJ2-1	TGTGCCAGCAGTTCCGGACTAGCGGTGCTCTTC	CASSSGLAVLF
once	TRBV5-6	-	14	TRBJ1-6	TGTGCCAGCAGCTTTCGGGTGGATAATTCACCCCTCCACTTT	CASSFRVDNSPLHF
-	TRBV12-3/TRBV12-4	TRBD1	13	TRBJ1-2	TGTGCCAGCAGTTGGACAGGGAACTATGGCTACACCTTC	CASSWTGNYGYTF